Following are 29 T cell receptor beta chains from one sample sequenced in a study of shared clonotypes between healthy human individuals. The assay was immunoSEQ multiplex PCR, and TCRdb's table has in-frame clones only and misses some. The table records around 510,000 clones, about 96% of them present only once. The specimen was naive CD4+ T cells sorted from blood. Subset indicated: CD45RA+ positively selected. All receptors derive from a woman between 25 and 40 years old in good health.

This chain uses TRBV28 with TRBJ2-7; 8 bases map to TRBD1. Germline-derived CDR1 and CDR2 are MDHEN and SYDVKM. The CDR3 consists of 16 residues. V lost 5 bases, J lost 2 bases, and 11 bases stayed unmatched. Written as DNA, the CDR3 is TGTGCCAGCAGTCAACCAGCCGGACAGGGAACCTACGAGCAGTACTTC. This encodes CASSQPAGQGTYEQYF.

This clone was observed a single time. The gene calls are TRBV29-1 and TRBJ2-1; maybe TRBD2 (6 bases). V lost 7 bases and J 9 bases, leaving 19 bases between the germline ends. Germline V gene data show CDR1 as SQVTM and CDR2 as ANQGSEA. The CDR3 sequence is 13 residues long. The CDR3 loop is CSDAEEGKGEQFF. For the CDR3, the DNA is TGCAGCGATGCGGAGGAGGGGAAGGGTGAGCAGTTCTTC.

The rearrangement uses TRBV7-9 and TRBJ2-7, with D hard to call. Germline CDR1 is SEHNR and CDR2 is FQNEAQ (reference sequence). The CDR3 consists of 12 residues. Trimming stripped 6 bases from V and 6 bases from J, with 12 bases between. Here the CDR3 reads CASSDGFSEQYF. Written as DNA, the CDR3 is TGTGCCAGCAGTGACGGTTTTAGCGAGCAGTACTTC.

This rearrangement joins TRBV7-8 to TRBJ1-3, with TRBD1 matching over 8 bases. V was clipped by 3 bases and J by 2 bases; unmatched bases: 12. The CDR3 spans 18 residues. Germline CDR1 is SGHVS and CDR2 is FQNEAQ. The CDR3 protein is CASSLGPPGQGPGNTIYF. The CDR3 bases are TGTGCCAGCAGCTTGGGTCCGCCCGGACAGGGCCCTGGAAACACCATATATTTT.

This sequence joins TRBV5-1 and TRBJ2-3, with 10 bases identical to TRBD2. The ends lost 4 bases at V and 4 bases at J; junction bases unmatched: 9. The CDR3 contains 16 residues. Per the germline V gene, CDR1 is SGHRS and CDR2 is YFSETQ. The CDR3 nucleotides read TGCGCCAGCAGCGGGAGGACTAGCGGAGTTGCAGATACGCAGTATTTT. Residues: CASSGRTSGVADTQYF.

This clone has a single count. This chain links TRBV5-1 with TRBJ2-7; D perhaps matches TRBD2 (6 bases). The V gene lost 1 base and the J gene lost 0 bases, with 11 bases spanning the gap. CDR3 length: 15 amino acids. In germline, CDR1 is SGHRS, CDR2 YFSETQ. As DNA, the CDR3 is TGCGCCAGCAGCTTGAATGCGGGACTCTCCTACGAGCAGTACTTC. This translates into CASSLNAGLSYEQYF.

The V gene is TRBV7-9, the J gene TRBJ2-5; TRBD2 agrees at 8 bases. Germline V gives CDR1 SEHNR, CDR2 FQNEAQ (reference sequence). With 2 bases clipped from V and 5 bases from J, the junction kept 13 bases outside the gene matches. There are 17 residues in the CDR3. CDR3 sequence: CASSLMDSGEALETQYF. CDR3 in DNA: TGTGCCAGCAGCTTAATGGATAGCGGGGAGGCCCTTGAGACCCAGTACTTC.

This clone appeared a single time. The chain recombines TRBV7-2 with TRBJ1-5; D perhaps matches TRBD1 (6 bases). Germline values: CDR1 SGHTA, CDR2 FQGNSA. V shed 7 bases and J shed 4 bases, with 11 bases lying between them. The CDR3 runs 13 residues. The CDR3 DNA reads as TGTGCCAGCACCGGACAGAAGAATCAGCCCCAGCATTTT. Amino acid sequence: CASTGQKNQPQHF.

The chain has TRBV29-1 and TRBJ2-7; no clear D gene. The CDR3 totals 12 residues. Germline lookup yields CDR1 SQVTM and CDR2 ANQGSEA. The V end lost 6 bases, the J end lost 1 base, and 10 bases lay between the germline ends. DNA for the CDR3: TGCAGCGTGTCCGGCGGATCCTACGAGCAGTACTTC. Residues: CSVSGGSYEQYF.

A single count supports this clone. CDR3 in amino acids: CASSQGGEQYF. DNA of the CDR3: TGTGCCAGCAGCCAAGGGGGCGAGCAGTACTTC. The chain has TRBV13 and TRBJ2-7; perhaps TRBD1 as D (6 bases). This CDR3 is built from 11 residues. V was pared by 5 bases and J by 6 bases, with 8 bases between. Germline V CDR1 and CDR2: PRHDT, FYEKMQ (reference sequence).

The rearrangement joins TRBV29-1 to TRBJ2-6, with D uncertain. Per the germline V gene, CDR1 is SQVTM and CDR2 is ANQGSEA. Trimming cost V 6 bases and J 2 bases, with 26 bases left between them. The CDR3 is 19 residues long. The CDR3 DNA reads as TGCAGCGTGAAAGAGCTGATGGGTGTTCCCTCGGCTGGGGCCAACGTCCTGACTTTC. Translating gives CSVKELMGVPSAGANVLTF.

V is TRBV29-1 and J is TRBJ1-1, with D uncertain. Trimming stripped 4 bases from V and 1 base from J, with 7 bases between. Germline CDR1 reads SQVTM; CDR2 reads ANQGSEA. The CDR3 is 12 residues long. CDR3 DNA: TGCAGCGTTGGACTCAGGAACACTGAAGCTTTCTTT. Amino acid sequence: CSVGLRNTEAFF.

This chain joins TRBV7-9 and TRBJ1-1; a weak D match, TRBD1 (5 bases). Deletions cut 5 bases from V and 6 bases from J, with 16 bases between. This CDR3 is 14 amino acids long. Germline V gene data show CDR1 as SEHNR and CDR2 as FQNEAQ (reference sequence). The CDR3 reads CASSERGEGAEAFF. CDR3 coding DNA: TGTGCCAGCAGCGAGCGGGGGGAGGGCGCTGAAGCTTTCTTT.

The chain has TRBV4-1 and TRBJ2-7; no definite D call. The V gene's germline CDR1 is MGHRA and CDR2 YSYEKL. The V end lost 1 base, the J end lost 1 base, and 8 bases lay between the germline ends. The CDR3 is 14 residues long. CDR3 DNA: TGCGCCAGCAGCCAAGGTCAGGTGTCCTACGAGCAGTACTTC. Protein product: CASSQGQVSYEQYF.

This chain links TRBV27 with TRBJ2-1, with a weak D call TRBD1 (5 bases). Per germline, CDR1 MNHEY and CDR2 SMNVEV (reference sequence). The CDR3 runs 15 residues. The germline V and J ends were trimmed by 5 bases and 9 bases, with 20 bases remaining between them. The chain's CDR3 is CASSLSPPRTFEQFF. DNA for the CDR3: TGTGCCAGCAGTCTCTCCCCACCCCGGACATTTGAGCAGTTCTTC.

This sequence joins TRBV5-1 and TRBJ1-2; TRBD1 aligns across 10 bases. This CDR3 region has 15 residues. From germline, CDR1 is SGHRS and CDR2 YFSETQ. V shed 4 bases and J 1 base; nucleotides not matched to a gene: 4. The CDR3 is CASSKGQGINYGYTF. In DNA, the CDR3 is TGCGCCAGCAGCAAGGGACAGGGGATTAACTATGGCTACACCTTC. The full variable domain, with the rest looked up from reference TRBV5-1 and TRBJ1-2, is KAGVTQTPRYLIKTRGQQVTLSCSPISGHRSVSWYQQTPGQGLQFLFEYFSETQRNKGNFPGRFSGRQFSNSRSEMNVSTLELGDSALYLCASSKGQGINYGYTFGSGTRLTVV.

This clone was detected only once. The rearrangement joins TRBV10-3 to TRBJ1-2; D may be TRBD1 (6 bases). Trimming took 10 bases from V and 3 from J, leaving 12 bases between them. Germline V CDR1 and CDR2: ENHRY, SYGVKD. This CDR3 has 12 amino acids. This chain's CDR3 is CATNRDDYGYTF. The CDR3 bases are TGTGCCACCAACAGGGACGACTATGGCTACACCTTC.

For the CDR3, the DNA is TGTGCCAGTAGTGCCCCAGGGTTTAGCGGGATACGGAACGGGGAGCTGTTTTTT. Encoded protein: CASSAPGFSGIRNGELFF. This chain uses TRBV19 with TRBJ2-2; 8 nucleotides line up with TRBD2. The CDR3 length is 18 residues. Germline V gene lookup returns CDR1 LNHDA and CDR2 SQIVND (reference sequence). Trimming cost V 5 bases and J 7 bases; bases outside gene matches: 18.

The V and J genes are TRBV6-9 and TRBJ2-7; 13 nucleotides match TRBD2. Germline V CDR1 and CDR2: MNHGY, SVAAGI. V trimming: 6 bases; J trimming: 7 bases; junction bases outside the gene matches: 9. The CDR3 has 15 residues. Here the CDR3 DNA reads TGTGCCAGCAGACCCGGGACTAGCGGGATGAGGGAGCAGTACTTC. Protein sequence: CASRPGTSGMREQYF.

The V gene is TRBV6-4, the J gene TRBJ2-7; no clear D. CDR3 length equals 12 residues. CDR1 and CDR2 from the germline V gene are MRHNA and SNTAGT. Trimming stripped 8 bases from V and 2 bases from J, with 10 bases between. The CDR3 region has the DNA TGTGCCAGCCTCGGACGGCCCTACGAGCAGTACTTC. Translated: CASLGRPYEQYF.

The J gene is TRBJ2-6, the V gene TRBV15; D may be TRBD1 or TRBD2 (5 bases each). The CDR3 totals 18 residues. V lost 2 bases to trimming and J lost 3 bases, with 17 bases between them. The germline V gene has CDR1 LNHNV and CDR2 YYDKDF (reference sequence). The CDR3 DNA reads TGTGCCACCAGCAGAATAAAGGGACCGGAGGATGGGGCCAACGTCCTGACTTTC. It translates to CATSRIKGPEDGANVLTF.

The rearrangement links TRBV28 to TRBJ1-3; 10 bases are shared with TRBD1. Unmatched junction bases numbered 3, after V lost 3 bases and J lost 1 base. The CDR3 sequence is 16 residues long. Looked up from germline, CDR1 is MDHEN and CDR2 is SYDVKM. As DNA, the CDR3 is TGTGCCAGCAGTTTTCCGGGACAGGGGTCTGGAAACACCATATATTTT. Residues: CASSFPGQGSGNTIYF.

V is TRBV7-9 and J is TRBJ2-1, with 7 bases aligning to TRBD1. The CDR3 spans 17 residues. CDR1 and CDR2 from the germline V gene are SEHNR and FQNEAQ (reference sequence). V shed 1 base, J shed 2 bases, and the junction held 8 bases outside the gene matches. CDR3 nucleotide sequence: TGTGCCAGCAGCTTAGGTGCAGGGGGTGGACCCTACAATGAGCAGTTCTTC. Encoded protein: CASSLGAGGGPYNEQFF.

J is TRBJ1-1 and V is TRBV28; TRBD1 might be the D (5 bases). Germline loops: CDR1 MDHEN, CDR2 SYDVKM. Between the trimmed V and J ends, which lost 2 bases and 0 bases, there was a span of 13 bases. The CDR3 runs to 16 residues. The CDR3 loop reads CASSLRQGWMNTEAFF. CDR3 DNA sequence: TGTGCCAGCAGTTTAAGGCAGGGATGGATGAACACTGAAGCTTTCTTT.

The V call is TRBV10-3, the J call TRBJ2-7; 7 nucleotides line up with TRBD1. Unmatched junction bases numbered 5, after V lost 2 bases and J lost 4 bases. Germline lookup yields CDR1 ENHRY and CDR2 SYGVKD. This CDR3 has 14 residues. The CDR3 region has the DNA TGTGCCATCAGTGAGGTCGGGACAGCTTACGAGCAGTACTTC. This sequence encodes CAISEVGTAYEQYF.

Comment on this clone: The same CDR3 arises from other DNA sequences in this sample as well. The genes are TRBV28 and TRBJ2-7; D remains unclear. CDR3 length: 11 residues. V dropped 5 bases and J dropped 3 bases, with 5 bases sitting between them. The germline V gene encodes CDR1 MDHEN and CDR2 SYDVKM. The CDR3 DNA sequence: TGTGCCAGCAGTATTAGCTACGAGCAGTACTTC. Encoded protein: CASSISYEQYF.

The chain carries TRBV29-1 and TRBJ2-1; 12 positions match TRBD2. With V trimmed by 5 bases and J by 0 bases, 5 bases remained unmatched. The germline V gene encodes CDR1 SQVTM and CDR2 ANQGSEA. The CDR3 extends over 16 amino acids. The CDR3 DNA follows: TGCAGCGTTCTAGCGGGAGGGCCTAGCTCCTACAATGAGCAGTTCTTC. Its translation: CSVLAGGPSSYNEQFF.

The chain uses TRBV7-8 and TRBJ2-7; D might be TRBD2 (6 bases). Trimming removed 3 bases from V and 1 base from J, with 16 bases in between. Germline-derived CDR1 and CDR2 are SGHVS and FQNEAQ. The CDR3 is 16 amino acids. The CDR3 here is CASSFSVAGRSYEQYF. The DNA for the CDR3 is TGTGCCAGCAGCTTTAGCGTTGCAGGGAGGTCCTACGAGCAGTACTTC.

The chain links TRBV15 to TRBJ2-2, with 12 bases lining up with TRBD1. Germline V lookup: CDR1 LNHNV, CDR2 YYDKDF (reference sequence). J was trimmed by 5 bases and V by 5 bases; bases with no gene match: 6. The CDR3 covers 16 residues. This CDR3 is CATSRDRGLTTGELFF. CDR3 DNA sequence: TGTGCCACCAGCCGGGACAGGGGGCTTACAACCGGGGAGCTGTTTTTT.